This T cell receptor (beta chain) was found in a study of vaccination and CD4 T cells after COVID-19. V lost 3 bases and J lost 9, with 8 bases in between. This CDR3 spans 12 amino acids. CDR1 is KGHDR and CDR2 is SFDVKD in the germline V gene. General observations from the study: Median SARS-CoV-2-reactive clonotype numbers went from approximately 23 to 38; this increase was not significant.

Sequenced with the Oncomine TCR Beta short-read assay was DNA taken from cultured CD4+ T cells. Genomic DNA was taken out of cultured CD4+ T cells by extraction. TCRdb processed the PCR reads anew with MiXCR; each CDR3 protein has one entry. The sample holds roughly 11,000 distinct CDR3 sequences; around 26% are singletons and the top ten take about 19%. With regard to this clonotype: Antigen specificity is unknown.

Treatment in this sample: roughly 11-day PBMC culture with coronavirus spike peptide pools or control peptides (ViraFEST assay). The unexposed donor provided CD4+ T cells, which were taken before the COVID-19 pandemic (2011-2018). It was with roughly 9.7 IU/ml IL-2 and 10 ug/ml peptide pools that 1.8 million or so PBMCs per well were cultured. This clonotype was sampled from a human donor in good health. Sequenced sample: CD4+ T cells from blood, cultured in vitro. J is TRBJ2-1 and V is TRBV24-1; D not resolved. This CDR3 is CATSDRRGEQFF. The CDR3, as DNA: TGTGCCACCAGTGATAGAAGAGGTGAGCAGTTCTTC.